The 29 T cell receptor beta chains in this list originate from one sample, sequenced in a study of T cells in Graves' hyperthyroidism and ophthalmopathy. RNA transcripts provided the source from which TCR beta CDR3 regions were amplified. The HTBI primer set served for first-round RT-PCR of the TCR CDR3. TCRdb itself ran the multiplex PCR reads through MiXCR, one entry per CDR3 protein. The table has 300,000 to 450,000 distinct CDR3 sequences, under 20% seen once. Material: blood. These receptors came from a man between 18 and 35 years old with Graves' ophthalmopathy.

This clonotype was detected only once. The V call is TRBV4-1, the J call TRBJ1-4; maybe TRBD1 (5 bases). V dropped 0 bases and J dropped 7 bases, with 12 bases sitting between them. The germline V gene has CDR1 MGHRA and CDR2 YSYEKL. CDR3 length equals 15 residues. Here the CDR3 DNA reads TGCGCCAGCAGCCAAGATGTAGGGGCCCTTGAAAAACTGTTTTTT. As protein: CASSQDVGALEKLFF.

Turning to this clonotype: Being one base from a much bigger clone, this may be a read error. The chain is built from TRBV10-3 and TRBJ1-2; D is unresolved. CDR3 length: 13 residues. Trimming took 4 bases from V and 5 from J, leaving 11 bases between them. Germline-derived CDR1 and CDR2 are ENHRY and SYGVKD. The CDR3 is CAISGQRGYGYTF. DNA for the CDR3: TGTGCCATCAGTGGGCAACGGGGTTATGGCTACACCTTC.

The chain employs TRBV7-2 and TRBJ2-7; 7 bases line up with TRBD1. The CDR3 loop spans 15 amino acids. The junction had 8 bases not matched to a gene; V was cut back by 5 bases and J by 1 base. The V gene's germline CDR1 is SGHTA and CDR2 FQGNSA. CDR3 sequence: CASSMSPGQSYEQYF. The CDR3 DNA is TGTGCCAGCAGCATGTCTCCGGGACAGTCCTACGAGCAGTACTTC.

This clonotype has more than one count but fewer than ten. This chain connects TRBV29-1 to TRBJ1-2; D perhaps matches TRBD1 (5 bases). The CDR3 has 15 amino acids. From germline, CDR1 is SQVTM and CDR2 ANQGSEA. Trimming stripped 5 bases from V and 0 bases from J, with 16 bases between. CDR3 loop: CSVLPRTQPNYGYTF. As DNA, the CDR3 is TGCAGCGTTCTTCCAAGGACACAACCTAACTATGGCTACACCTTC.

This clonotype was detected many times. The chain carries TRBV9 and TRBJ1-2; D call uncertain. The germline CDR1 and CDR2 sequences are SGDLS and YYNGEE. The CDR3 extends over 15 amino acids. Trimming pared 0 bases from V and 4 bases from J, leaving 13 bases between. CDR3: CASSVAQDSGYGYTF. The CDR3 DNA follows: TGTGCCAGCAGCGTAGCTCAGGATTCGGGCTATGGCTACACCTTC.

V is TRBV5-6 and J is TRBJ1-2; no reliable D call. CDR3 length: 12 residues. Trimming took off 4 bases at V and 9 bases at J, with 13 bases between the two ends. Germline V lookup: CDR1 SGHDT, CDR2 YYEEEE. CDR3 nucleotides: TGTGCCAGCAGCCTTGGAAGGGCTAGCTACACCTTC. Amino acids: CASSLGRASYTF. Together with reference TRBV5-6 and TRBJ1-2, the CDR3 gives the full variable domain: DAGVTQSPTHLIKTRGQQVTLRCSPKSGHDTVSWYQQALGQGPQFIFQYYEEEERQRGNFPDRFSGHQFPNYSSELNVNALLLGDSALYLCASSLGRASYTFGSGTRLTVV.

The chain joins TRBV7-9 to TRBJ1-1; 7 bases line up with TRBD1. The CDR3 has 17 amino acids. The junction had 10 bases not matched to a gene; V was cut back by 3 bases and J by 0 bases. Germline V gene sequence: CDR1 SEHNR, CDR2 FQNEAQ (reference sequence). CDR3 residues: CASSFNLPGQLNTEAFF. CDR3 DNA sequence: TGTGCCAGCAGCTTTAACCTGCCGGGACAGCTGAACACTGAAGCTTTCTTT.

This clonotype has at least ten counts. The chain's CDR3 is CSANNVWDPNQPQHF. CDR3 DNA: TGCAGTGCTAATAACGTCTGGGATCCCAATCAGCCCCAGCATTTT. The chain is built from TRBV20-1 and TRBJ1-5; D is unresolved. Trimming removed 4 bases at V and 3 bases at J, with 16 bases between. The CDR3 contains 15 residues. From germline, CDR1 is DFQATT and CDR2 SNEGSKA (reference sequence).

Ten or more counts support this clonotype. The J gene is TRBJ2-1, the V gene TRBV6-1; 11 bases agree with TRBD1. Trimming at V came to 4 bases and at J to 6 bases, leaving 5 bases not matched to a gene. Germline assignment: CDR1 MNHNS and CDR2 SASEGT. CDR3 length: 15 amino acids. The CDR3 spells CASSVTGTGGNEQFF. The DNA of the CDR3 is TGTGCCAGCAGTGTAACCGGGACAGGGGGCAATGAGCAGTTCTTC.

CDR3 DNA sequence: TGTGCCAGCAGGGCAGGGGGTTACAATGAGCAGTTCTTC. Protein: CASRAGGYNEQFF. This chain uses TRBV14 with TRBJ2-1, with TRBD1 identical over 7 bases. Germline CDR1 is SGHDN and CDR2 is FVKESK. There are 13 residues in the CDR3. Unmatched junction bases numbered 3, after V lost 6 bases and J lost 4 bases.

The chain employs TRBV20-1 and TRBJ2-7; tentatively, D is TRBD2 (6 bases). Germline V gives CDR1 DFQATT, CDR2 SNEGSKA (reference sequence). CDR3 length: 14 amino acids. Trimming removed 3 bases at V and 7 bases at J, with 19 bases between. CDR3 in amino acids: CSASGSSTTGEQYF. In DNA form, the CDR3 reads TGCAGTGCTAGCGGGAGCTCGACTACGGGGGAGCAGTACTTC.

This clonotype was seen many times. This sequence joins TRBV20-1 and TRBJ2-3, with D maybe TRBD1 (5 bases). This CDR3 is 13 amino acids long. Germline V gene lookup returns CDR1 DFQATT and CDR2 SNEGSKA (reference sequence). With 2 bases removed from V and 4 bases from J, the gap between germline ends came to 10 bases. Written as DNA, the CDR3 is TGCAGTGCTAGACAGGGATCTGCAGATACGCAGTATTTT. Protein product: CSARQGSADTQYF.

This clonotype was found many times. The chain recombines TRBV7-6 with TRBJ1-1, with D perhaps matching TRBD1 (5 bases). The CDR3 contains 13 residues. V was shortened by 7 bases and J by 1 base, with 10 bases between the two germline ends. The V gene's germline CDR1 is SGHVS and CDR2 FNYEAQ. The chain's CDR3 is CASNRGGNTEAFF. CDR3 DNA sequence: TGTGCCAGCAACCGGGGGGGGAACACTGAAGCTTTCTTT.

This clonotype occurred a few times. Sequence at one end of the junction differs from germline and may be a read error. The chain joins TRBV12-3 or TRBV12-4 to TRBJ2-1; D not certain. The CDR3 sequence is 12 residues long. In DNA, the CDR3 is TGTGCCTGCAGCCGATCCGTCCAAATAAAGTTCTTC. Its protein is CACSRSVQIKFF.

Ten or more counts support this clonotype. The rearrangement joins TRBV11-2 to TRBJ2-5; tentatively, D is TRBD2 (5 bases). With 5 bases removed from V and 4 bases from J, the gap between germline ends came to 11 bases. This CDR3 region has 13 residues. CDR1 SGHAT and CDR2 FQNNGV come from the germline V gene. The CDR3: CASSRDLGETQYF. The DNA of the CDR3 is TGTGCCAGCAGCCGGGATTTGGGAGAGACCCAGTACTTC.

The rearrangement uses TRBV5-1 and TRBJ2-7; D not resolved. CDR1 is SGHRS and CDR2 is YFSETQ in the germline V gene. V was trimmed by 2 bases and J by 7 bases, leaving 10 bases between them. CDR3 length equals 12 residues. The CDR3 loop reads CASSLGPREQYF. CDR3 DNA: TGCGCCAGCAGCTTAGGTCCAAGGGAGCAGTACTTC.

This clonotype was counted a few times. This CDR3 reads CATPASGDPTDTQYF. The DNA for the CDR3 is TGTGCCACCCCCGCTAGCGGGGACCCCACAGATACGCAGTATTTT. The chain is built from TRBV9 and TRBJ2-3, with 9 bases aligning to TRBD2. Germline lookup yields CDR1 SGDLS and CDR2 YYNGEE. CDR3 length: 15 residues. The J segment lost 2 bases and the V segment lost 9 bases, leaving 10 bases of the junction unmatched.

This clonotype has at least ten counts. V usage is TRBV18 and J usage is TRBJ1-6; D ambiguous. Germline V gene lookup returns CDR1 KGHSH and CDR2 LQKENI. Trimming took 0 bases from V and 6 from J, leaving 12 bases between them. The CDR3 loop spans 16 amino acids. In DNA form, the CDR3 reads TGTGCCAGCTCACCACCCGCTCCGGGAGGTAATTCACCCCTCCACTTT. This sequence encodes CASSPPAPGGNSPLHF.

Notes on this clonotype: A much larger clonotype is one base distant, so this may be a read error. The CDR3 DNA reads TGTGCCAGCAGCTCACAAGGGACAGTCACTGGAGCTTTCTTT. Its translation: CASSSQGTVTGAFF. The chain recombines TRBV11-2 with TRBJ1-1; 7 positions agree with TRBD1. Germline V gene sequence: CDR1 SGHAT, CDR2 FQNNGV. The CDR3 totals 14 residues.

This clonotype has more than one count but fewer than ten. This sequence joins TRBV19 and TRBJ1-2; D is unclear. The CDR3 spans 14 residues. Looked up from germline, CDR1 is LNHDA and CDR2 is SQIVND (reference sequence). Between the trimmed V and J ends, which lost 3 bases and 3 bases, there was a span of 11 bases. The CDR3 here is CASSMDHRDYGYTF. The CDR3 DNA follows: TGTGCCAGTAGTATGGACCACCGAGACTATGGCTACACCTTC.

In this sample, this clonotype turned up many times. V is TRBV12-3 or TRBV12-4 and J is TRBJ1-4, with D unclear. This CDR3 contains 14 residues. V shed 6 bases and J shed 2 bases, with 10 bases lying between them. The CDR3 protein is CASRKLETNEKLFF. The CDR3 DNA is TGTGCCAGCAGAAAATTGGAGACTAATGAAAAACTGTTTTTT.

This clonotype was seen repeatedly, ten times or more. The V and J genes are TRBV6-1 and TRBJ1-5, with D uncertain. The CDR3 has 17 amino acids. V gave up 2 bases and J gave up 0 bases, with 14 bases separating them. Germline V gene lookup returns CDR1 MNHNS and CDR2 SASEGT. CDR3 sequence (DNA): TGTGCCAGCAGTGAACCGGTGGACGGCTATAGCAATCAGCCCCAGCATTTT. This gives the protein CASSEPVDGYSNQPQHF.

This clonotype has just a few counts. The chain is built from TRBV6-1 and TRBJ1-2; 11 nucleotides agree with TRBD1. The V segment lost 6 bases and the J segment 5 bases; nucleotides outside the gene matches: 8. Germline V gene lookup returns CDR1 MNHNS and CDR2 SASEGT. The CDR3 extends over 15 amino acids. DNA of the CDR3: TGTGCCAGCAGCCTCCGGGACAGGGGGGCTTATGGCTACACCTTC. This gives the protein CASSLRDRGAYGYTF.

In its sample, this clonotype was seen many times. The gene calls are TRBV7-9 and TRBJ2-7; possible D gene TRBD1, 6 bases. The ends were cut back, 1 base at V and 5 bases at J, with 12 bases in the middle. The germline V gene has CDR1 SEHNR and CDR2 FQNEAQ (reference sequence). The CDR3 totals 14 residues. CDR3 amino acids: CASSLGVSGDEQYF. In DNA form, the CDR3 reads TGTGCCAGCAGCTTAGGGGTTTCAGGGGACGAGCAGTACTTC.

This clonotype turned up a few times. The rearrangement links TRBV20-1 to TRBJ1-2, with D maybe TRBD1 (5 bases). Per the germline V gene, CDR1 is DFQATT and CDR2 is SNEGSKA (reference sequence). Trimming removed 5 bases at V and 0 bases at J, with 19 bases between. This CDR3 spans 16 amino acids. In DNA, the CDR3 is TGCAGTGCTCGGGGTCAAGGCCGGGGGGCTAACTATGGCTACACCTTC. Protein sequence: CSARGQGRGANYGYTF.

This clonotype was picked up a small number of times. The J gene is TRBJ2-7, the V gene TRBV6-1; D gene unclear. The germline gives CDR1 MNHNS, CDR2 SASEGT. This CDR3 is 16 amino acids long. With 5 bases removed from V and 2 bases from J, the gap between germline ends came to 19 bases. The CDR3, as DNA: TGTGCCAGCAGTACCCTCCGGAAGAGACCCCCCTACGAGCAGTACTTC. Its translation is CASSTLRKRPPYEQYF.

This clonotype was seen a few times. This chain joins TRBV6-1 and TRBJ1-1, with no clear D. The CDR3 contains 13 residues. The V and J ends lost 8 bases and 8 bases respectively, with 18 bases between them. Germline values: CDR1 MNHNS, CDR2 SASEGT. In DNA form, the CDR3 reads TGTGCCAGCCGTATAGTAGGGCTCTCGGAAGCTTTCTTT. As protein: CASRIVGLSEAFF.

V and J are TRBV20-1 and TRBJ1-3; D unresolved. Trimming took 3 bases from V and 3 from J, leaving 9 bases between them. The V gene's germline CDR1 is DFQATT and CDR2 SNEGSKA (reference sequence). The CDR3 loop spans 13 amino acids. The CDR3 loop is CSARRGFGNTIYF. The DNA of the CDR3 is TGCAGTGCTAGGCGGGGTTTTGGAAACACCATATATTTT.

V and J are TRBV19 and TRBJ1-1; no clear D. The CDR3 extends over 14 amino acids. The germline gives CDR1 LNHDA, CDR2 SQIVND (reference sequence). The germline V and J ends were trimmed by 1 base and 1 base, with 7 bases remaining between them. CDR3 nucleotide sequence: TGTGCCAGTAGTATAGTGGCGGGGAACACTGAAGCTTTCTTT. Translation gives CASSIVAGNTEAFF.